This T cell receptor (beta chain) was documented in a study of shared clonotypes between healthy human individuals. V was cut by 2 bases and J by 5 bases, with 14 bases left in between. Germline values: CDR1 SNHLY, CDR2 FYNNEI. The CDR3 spans 15 residues. Assay used: immunoSEQ multiplex PCR; TCRdb lists only in-frame clones, some missing. The profile covers hundreds of thousands of clones, with less than 80% appearing a single time and approximately 1.8% taken by the ten largest. The receptor's source is a woman aged 30 to 39 in good health. Sequenced: memory CD4+ T cells sorted from blood. As for subset: CD45RA-negative fraction. This chain joins TRBV2 and TRBJ2-3; D may be TRBD1 or TRBD2 (6 bases each). The CDR3 DNA sequence: TGTGCCAGCAGTGAATTGCCGGGGGCGAGAGATACGCAGTATTTT. It translates to CASSELPGARDTQYF.